This T cell receptor (beta chain) was sequenced for a study of shared clonotypes between healthy human individuals. Turning to the study itself: Three CD4 naive, three CD4 memory, two CD8 naive and one CD8 memory plate were used per donor. General study results and limits: Non-shared clonotypes were found to have lower generation probabilities than the clonotypes that were shared by all four of the sorted-subset donors.

As for this clone: The antigen is unknown.

Splitting the CD4+ cells yielded a CD45RA+ naive subset and a CD45RA-negative memory subset. The germline CDR1 and CDR2 sequences are SGHVS and FNYEAQ. There are 18 residues in the CDR3. After removal of 3 bases from V and 1 base from J, the junction contained 10 bases not matched to a gene. Over several immunoSEQ plates, each subset's genomic DNA was distributed in even portions. The protocol was immunoSEQ multiplex PCR, while the TCRdb copy is restricted to in-frame clones and leaves out a portion. The sample has 330,000 or so clones; over 70% are singletons. The sample was memory CD4+ T cells sorted from blood. Subset noted: CD45RA-negative fraction. The clonotype was recovered from a man aged 25 to 40 in good health. V is TRBV7-6 and J is TRBJ2-1; 9 nucleotides align to TRBD2. The CDR3 is CASSLSVAGVGSYNEQFF. The CDR3, as DNA: TGTGCCAGCAGCTTGAGCGTAGCGGGAGTAGGGTCCTACAATGAGCAGTTCTTC.